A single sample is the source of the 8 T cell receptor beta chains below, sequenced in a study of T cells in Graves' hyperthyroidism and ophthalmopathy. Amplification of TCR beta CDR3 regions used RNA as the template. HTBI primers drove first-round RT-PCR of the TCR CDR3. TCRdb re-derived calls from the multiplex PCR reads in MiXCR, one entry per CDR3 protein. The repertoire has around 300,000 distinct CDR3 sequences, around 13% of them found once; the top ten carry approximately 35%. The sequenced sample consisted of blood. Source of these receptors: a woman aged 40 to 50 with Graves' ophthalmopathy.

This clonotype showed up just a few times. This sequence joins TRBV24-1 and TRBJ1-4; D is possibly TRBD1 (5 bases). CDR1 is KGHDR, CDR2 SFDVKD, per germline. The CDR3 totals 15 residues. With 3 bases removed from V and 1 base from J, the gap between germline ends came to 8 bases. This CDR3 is CATSDGGETNEKLFF. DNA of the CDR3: TGTGCCACCAGTGATGGAGGGGAAACTAATGAAAAACTGTTTTTT.

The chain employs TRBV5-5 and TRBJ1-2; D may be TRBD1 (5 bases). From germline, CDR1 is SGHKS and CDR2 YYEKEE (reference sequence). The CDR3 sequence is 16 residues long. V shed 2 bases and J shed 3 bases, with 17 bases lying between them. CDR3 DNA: TGTGCCAGCAGCTTCCGACTCTTCCAGGGTGACTATGGCTACACCTTC. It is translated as CASSFRLFQGDYGYTF.

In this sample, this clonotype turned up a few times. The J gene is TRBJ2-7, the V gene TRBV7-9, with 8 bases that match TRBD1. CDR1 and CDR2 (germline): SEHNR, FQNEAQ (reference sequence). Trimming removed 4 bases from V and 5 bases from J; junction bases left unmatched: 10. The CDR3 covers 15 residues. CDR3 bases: TGTGCCAGCAGCTCGAGGGACAGGACTGTCGACGAGCAGTACTTC. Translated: CASSSRDRTVDEQYF. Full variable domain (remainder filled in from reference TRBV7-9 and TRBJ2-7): DTGVSQNPRHKITKRGQNVTFRCDPISEHNRLYWYRQTLGQGPEFLTYFQNEAQLEKSRLLSDRFSAERPKGSFSTLEIQRTEQGDSAMYLCASSSRDRTVDEQYFGPGTRLTVT.

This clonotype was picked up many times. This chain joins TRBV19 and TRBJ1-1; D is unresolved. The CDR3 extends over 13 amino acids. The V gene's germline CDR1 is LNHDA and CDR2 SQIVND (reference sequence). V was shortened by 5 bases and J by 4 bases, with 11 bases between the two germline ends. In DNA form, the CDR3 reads TGTGCCAGTAGTGAAGGTTGGCGCACTGAAGCTTTCTTT. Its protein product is CASSEGWRTEAFF.

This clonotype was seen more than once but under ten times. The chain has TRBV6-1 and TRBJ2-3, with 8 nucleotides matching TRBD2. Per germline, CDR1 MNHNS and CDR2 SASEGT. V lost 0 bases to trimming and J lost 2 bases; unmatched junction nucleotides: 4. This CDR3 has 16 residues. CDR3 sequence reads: CASSEAPGLDTDTQYF. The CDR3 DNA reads TGTGCCAGCAGTGAAGCGCCGGGACTAGACACAGATACGCAGTATTTT.

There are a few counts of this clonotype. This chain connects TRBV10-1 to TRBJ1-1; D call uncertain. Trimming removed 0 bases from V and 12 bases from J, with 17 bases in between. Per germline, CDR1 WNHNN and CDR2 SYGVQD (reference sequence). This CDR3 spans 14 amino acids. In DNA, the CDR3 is TGCGCCAGCAGTGAGTCGATCCGGAGTACGATGTCTTTCTTT. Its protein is CASSESIRSTMSFF.

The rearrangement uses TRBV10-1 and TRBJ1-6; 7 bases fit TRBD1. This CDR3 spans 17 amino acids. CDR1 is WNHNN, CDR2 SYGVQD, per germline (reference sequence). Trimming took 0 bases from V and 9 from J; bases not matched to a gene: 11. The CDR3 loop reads CASSESRQGSVGSPLHF. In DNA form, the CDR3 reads TGCGCCAGCAGTGAGTCCAGACAGGGTTCGGTTGGTTCACCCCTCCACTTT.

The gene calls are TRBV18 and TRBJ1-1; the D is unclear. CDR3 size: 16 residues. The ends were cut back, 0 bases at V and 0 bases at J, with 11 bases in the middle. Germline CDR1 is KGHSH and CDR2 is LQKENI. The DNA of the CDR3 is TGTGCCAGCTCACCACCGATTCGAGTCTTGAACACTGAAGCTTTCTTT. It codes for CASSPPIRVLNTEAFF.